The source of this TCR beta chain is a study of technical replicates of blood from several donors. CDR1 is SGHDT and CDR2 is YYEEEE in the germline V gene. Trimming cost V 5 bases and J 8 bases; bases outside gene matches: 7. The CDR3 spans 13 residues. Sequencing was performed with immunoSEQ multiplex PCR; in TCRdb, only in-frame clones are kept and a portion is missing. The sample lists 65,000 to 80,000 clones; about 92% were seen once. The receptor was isolated from a human donor in good health. Sequenced input: T cells isolated from PBMCs. The V gene is TRBV5-6, the J gene TRBJ1-2; the match to TRBD1 covers 9 bases. The chain's CDR3 is CASSTGGFRGYTF. The DNA of the CDR3 is TGTGCCAGCAGTACAGGGGGCTTTCGGGGCTACACCTTC.